A selection of T cell receptor beta chains follows, all from one sample in a study of cytomegalovirus exposure and HLA in healthy donors. Some clones are missing from TCRdb's copy, which holds only in-frame ones; the method was immunoSEQ multiplex PCR. The sample comprises 70,000 to 80,000 clones, about four fifths of which are singletons, and 1.9% rests with the top ten. Input material: PBMCs. The receptors were sampled from a man in his late teens or twenties in good health and CMV-seronegative. Both conserved end residues are part of each CDR3. Fields, in order: J gene, CDR3 length, V gene, CDR3 protein.

>TRBJ2-7|13|TRBV9
CASSVATVDEQYF
>TRBJ2-3|16|TRBV4-1
CASSQDQGRSTDTQYF
>TRBJ2-2|17|TRBV7-2
CGSSLAPSGRHTGELFF
>TRBJ1-1|11|TRBV29-1
CSGQGVTEAFF
>TRBJ2-1|15|TRBV10-3
CAISEPVGQYNEQFF
>TRBJ1-2|15|TRBV5-4
CASSFRGGPRDGYTF
>TRBJ2-1|15|TRBV6-5
CASSETSGSYNEQFF
>TRBJ2-2|16|TRBV14
CASSHSSAPNTGELFF
>TRBJ2-5|16|TRBV29-1
CSVALFPSGRQETQYF
>TRBJ2-1|13|TRBV18
CASSRTGGNEQFF
>TRBJ2-5|16|TRBV9
CASSARTSHGQETQYF